These 24 T cell receptor beta chains share one sample of origin, sequenced in a study of cytomegalovirus exposure and HLA in healthy donors (dated by TCRdb to the late 2010s). The library was produced with the immunoSEQ multiplex PCR assay. For the multiplex PCR, a mixture combining 60 forward primers for TCR Vbeta segments and 13 reverse primers for TCR Jbeta segments was used. The immuneACCESS repertoire file appears here via TCRdb, limited to in-frame rearrangements. These files lack a portion of the clones; in checked studies, under half of the deficit traces to unresolved V genes, and the cause of the others is not known. For this sample there are just over 150,000 clones; around 82% appear just once. The ten top clones hold more than 6.5% of the sample. Material: PBMCs. These receptor sequences come from a woman in her forties or fifties in good health and CMV-seropositive.

This clone was detected only a few times. This rearrangement joins TRBV4-3 to TRBJ1-4; unclear D gene. Trimming removed 0 bases at V and 5 bases at J, with 7 bases between. The germline V gene has CDR1 LGHNA and CDR2 YSLEER. This CDR3 has 14 amino acids. The CDR3 DNA reads as TGCGCCAGCAGCCAAGAGGCCATCAATGAAAAACTGTTTTTT. It specifies CASSQEAINEKLFF.

This clone has a single count. The chain joins TRBV5-6 to TRBJ2-4; D unclear. V shed 0 bases and J shed 0 bases, with 7 bases lying between them. CDR3 length equals 15 residues. In germline, CDR1 is SGHDT, CDR2 YYEEEE. The DNA of the CDR3 is TGTGCCAGCAGCTTGGGACAAATAGCCAAAAACATTCAGTACTTC. This sequence encodes CASSLGQIAKNIQYF. Full variable domain (remainder filled in from reference TRBV5-6 and TRBJ2-4): DAGVTQSPTHLIKTRGQQVTLRCSPKSGHDTVSWYQQALGQGPQFIFQYYEEEERQRGNFPDRFSGHQFPNYSSELNVNALLLGDSALYLCASSLGQIAKNIQYFGAGTRLSVL.

The J gene is TRBJ2-5, the V gene TRBV18, with 9 bases fitting TRBD2. J gave up 7 bases and V 6 bases, and 9 bases lay outside the gene matches. CDR3 length: 14 amino acids. Germline CDR1 KGHSH, CDR2 LQKENI. The CDR3 spells CASSSGGTTVTQYF. In DNA form, the CDR3 reads TGTGCCAGCTCCAGCGGGGGGACAACTGTGACCCAGTACTTC.

The V and J genes are TRBV27 and TRBJ1-6, with a weak D call TRBD1 (6 bases). Trimming removed 0 bases at V and 8 bases at J, with 14 bases between. Germline values: CDR1 MNHEY, CDR2 SMNVEV (reference sequence). This CDR3 contains 16 residues. The CDR3 reads CASSLSIRGVDSPLHF. CDR3 bases: TGTGCCAGCAGTTTATCGATCAGGGGAGTCGATTCACCCCTCCACTTT.

The chain uses TRBV14 and TRBJ1-4; D not resolved. Per germline, CDR1 SGHDN and CDR2 FVKESK. V lost 1 base to trimming and J lost 2 bases, with 8 bases between them. CDR3 size: 15 residues. CDR3 region: CASSQARGTNEKLFF. CDR3 in DNA: TGTGCCAGCAGCCAAGCTCGGGGTACTAATGAAAAACTGTTTTTT.

The V and J genes are TRBV5-1 and TRBJ2-7; TRBD1 might be the D (6 bases). CDR1 and CDR2 (germline): SGHRS, YFSETQ. CDR3 size: 15 residues. V lost 3 bases and J 2 bases, leaving 15 bases between the germline ends. The chain's CDR3 is CASSSGQTTTYEQYF. The CDR3 DNA reads as TGCGCCAGCAGCTCCGGACAGACCACCACCTACGAGCAGTACTTC.

J is TRBJ2-1 and V is TRBV5-1; 8 bases align to TRBD1. Germline trimming cut 0 bases from V and 5 bases from J; bases unmatched to any gene: 4. The CDR3 consists of 15 residues. CDR1 SGHRS and CDR2 YFSETQ come from the germline V gene. CDR3 loop: CASSLGDRTHNEQFF. Written as DNA, the CDR3 is TGCGCCAGCAGCTTGGGGGACAGGACCCACAATGAGCAGTTCTTC.

CDR3 protein: CASSLMGDTSTNEKLFF. In DNA form, the CDR3 reads TGTGCCAGCAGCCTGATGGGGGACACCTCAACTAATGAAAAACTGTTTTTT. The rearrangement joins TRBV5-6 to TRBJ1-4; possible D gene TRBD1, 6 bases. V was shortened by 4 bases and J by 0 bases, with 16 bases between the two germline ends. Germline assignment: CDR1 SGHDT and CDR2 YYEEEE. This CDR3 is 17 amino acids long. The variable domain in full, completed from reference TRBV5-6 and TRBJ1-4, reads DAGVTQSPTHLIKTRGQQVTLRCSPKSGHDTVSWYQQALGQGPQFIFQYYEEEERQRGNFPDRFSGHQFPNYSSELNVNALLLGDSALYLCASSLMGDTSTNEKLFFGSGTQLSVL.

The chain has TRBV6-6 and TRBJ2-7; tentative D call: TRBD1 (5 bases). Looked up from germline, CDR1 is MNHNY and CDR2 is SVGAGI (reference sequence). Trimming left V 6 bases short and J 3 bases short, with 9 bases between. CDR3 length: 12 amino acids. The CDR3 is CASSRQYYEQYF. CDR3 coding DNA: TGTGCCAGCAGCCGACAGTACTACGAGCAGTACTTC.

The gene calls are TRBV7-9 and TRBJ2-7, with D maybe TRBD2 (6 bases). Germline assignment: CDR1 SEHNR and CDR2 FQNEAQ (reference sequence). Trimming cost V 1 base and J 1 base, with 8 bases left between them. This CDR3 region has 14 residues. CDR3 residues: CASSLGGTSYEQYF. CDR3 coding DNA: TGTGCCAGCAGCTTAGGGGGGACTTCCTACGAGCAGTACTTC.

This chain joins TRBV5-1 and TRBJ2-1; D gene uncertain. V dropped 5 bases and J dropped 3 bases, with 9 bases sitting between them. Germline CDR1 and CDR2: SGHRS and YFSETQ. The CDR3 is made up of 13 amino acids. In DNA form, the CDR3 reads TGCGCCAGCAGTCTCGGTGGCTACAATGAGCAGTTCTTC. Amino acids: CASSLGGYNEQFF.

The CDR3 DNA follows: TGCGCCAGCAGCCATATAGCGGCACTAGGGAATGAGCAGTTCTTC. Translation gives CASSHIAALGNEQFF. The chain links TRBV4-1 to TRBJ2-1, with D perhaps matching TRBD2 (6 bases). The V end lost 3 bases, the J end lost 7 bases, and 16 bases lay between the germline ends. The CDR3 is 15 residues long. Germline V gene lookup returns CDR1 MGHRA and CDR2 YSYEKL.

The rearrangement uses TRBV28 and TRBJ1-5; weak D call: TRBD1 (6 bases). The CDR3 runs to 14 residues. CDR1 MDHEN and CDR2 SYDVKM come from the germline V gene. V was pared by 6 bases and J by 3 bases, with 12 bases between. This CDR3 reads CASSRGTSNQPQHF. The CDR3 nucleotides are TGTGCCAGCAGCCGAGGGACATCCAATCAGCCCCAGCATTTT.

This clone was found once. The same CDR3 also results from other DNA sequences found in this sample. The chain has TRBV2 and TRBJ1-3; D uncertain. V was clipped by 5 bases and J by 3 bases, with 5 bases between them. The germline V gene has CDR1 SNHLY and CDR2 FYNNEI. This CDR3 has 12 amino acids. The CDR3 sequence: CASSLSGNTIYF. CDR3 DNA sequence: TGTGCCAGCAGTCTAAGTGGAAACACCATATATTTT.

V usage is TRBV27 and J usage is TRBJ2-3; 8 bases match TRBD1. There are 16 residues in the CDR3. V trimming: 4 bases; J trimming: 1 base; junction bases outside the gene matches: 7. From germline, CDR1 is MNHEY and CDR2 SMNVEV (reference sequence). The CDR3 DNA follows: TGTGCCAGCAGTTCCCGGACAGGGTTTGGCACAGATACGCAGTATTTT. It codes for CASSSRTGFGTDTQYF.

The chain's CDR3 is CASSLTGDKNYGYTF. The CDR3 nucleotides are TGTGCCAGCAGCTTGACAGGGGATAAGAACTATGGCTACACCTTC. The chain joins TRBV7-9 to TRBJ1-2; 8 nucleotides agree with TRBD1. V dropped 3 bases and J dropped 2; count of bases not matched to a gene: 5. The CDR3 runs 15 residues. CDR1 is SEHNR and CDR2 is FQNEAQ in the germline V gene (reference sequence).

This chain uses TRBV6-6 with TRBJ1-6, with 7 nucleotides matching TRBD1. V shed 7 bases and J 7 bases; nucleotides not matched to a gene: 13. The CDR3 contains 16 residues. Germline V gene lookup returns CDR1 MNHNY and CDR2 SVGAGI (reference sequence). This CDR3 reads CASTPTNRGLNSPLHF. The DNA of the CDR3 is TGTGCCAGCACACCGACCAACAGGGGATTAAATTCACCCCTCCACTTT.

This clone was detected a few times. The chain combines TRBV4-1 with TRBJ1-4; 9 bases line up with TRBD1. The V and J ends lost 5 bases and 7 bases, in that order; junction bases with no gene match: 5. The CDR3 has 14 residues. The germline gives CDR1 MGHRA, CDR2 YSYEKL. This CDR3 is CASSSTGGSEKLFF. The CDR3 bases are TGCGCCAGCAGCTCGACAGGGGGGAGTGAAAAACTGTTTTTT.

This clone was seen a handful of times. The chain joins TRBV19 to TRBJ2-7; D possibly corresponds to TRBD2 (5 bases). The CDR3 runs to 14 residues. CDR1 and CDR2 (germline): LNHDA, SQIVND (reference sequence). V was trimmed by 1 base and J by 6 bases, leaving 13 bases between them. The CDR3 sequence: CASSIALTAGEQYF. The CDR3 region has the DNA TGTGCCAGTAGTATAGCCCTGACGGCGGGCGAGCAGTACTTC.

The chain links TRBV6-1 to TRBJ1-6; no firm D call. The germline V gene encodes CDR1 MNHNS and CDR2 SASEGT. The CDR3 is 12 residues long. The ends were cut back, 3 bases at V and 9 bases at J, with 6 bases in the middle. CDR3 in DNA: TGTGCCAGCAGTGACGGAGGTTCACCCCTCCACTTT. Its protein is CASSDGGSPLHF.

This chain connects TRBV7-3 to TRBJ1-4; possible D gene TRBD1, 5 bases. Germline CDR1 reads SGHTA; CDR2 reads FQGTGA. V was shortened by 5 bases and J by 4 bases, with 14 bases between the two germline ends. The CDR3 totals 15 residues. CDR3 bases: TGTGCCAGCAGCGCTACAGGTTCGGGTAATGAAAAACTGTTTTTT. Translated, it gives CASSATGSGNEKLFF.

Regarding this clone: Mismatch with germline at one junction end may stem from a read error. This rearrangement joins TRBV7-9 to TRBJ2-7, with TRBD1 matching over 7 bases. This CDR3 has 15 amino acids. Germline CDR1 reads SEHNR; CDR2 reads FQNEAQ (reference sequence). CDR3 nucleotide sequence: TGTTCCAGCAGTGAAGCCGGGACAGAGACCTACGAGCAGTACTTC. Amino acids: CSSSEAGTETYEQYF.

V usage is TRBV4-2 and J usage is TRBJ1-6; no clear D gene. The CDR3 runs to 14 residues. The germline CDR1 and CDR2 sequences are LGHNA and YNFKEQ. V dropped 0 bases and J dropped 7 bases, with 7 bases sitting between them. DNA of the CDR3: TGTGCCAGCAGCCAAGACCCTCAGAATTCACCCCTCCACTTT. It codes for CASSQDPQNSPLHF.

The J gene is TRBJ1-1, the V gene TRBV29-1; possibly TRBD1 for D (6 bases). Per the germline V gene, CDR1 is SQVTM and CDR2 is ANQGSEA. Trimming took off 5 bases at V and 1 base at J, with 11 bases between the two ends. The CDR3 spans 13 residues. The CDR3 loop reads CSVCYRENTEAFF. Here the CDR3 DNA reads TGCAGCGTTTGTTACAGGGAGAACACTGAAGCTTTCTTT.